Each of the 30 T cell receptor beta chains below was sequenced from the same sample in a study of shared clonotypes between healthy human individuals. Sequencing used immunoSEQ multiplex PCR; TCRdb keeps in-frame clones, though not all of them. The table lists a few million clones, approximately 96% of them singletons, with roughly 0.13% in the top ten. Specimen: naive CD4+ T cells sorted from blood. Subset described: CD45RA+ positively selected. Source of these receptors: a man between 18 and 29 years old in good health.

DNA for the CDR3: TGCGCCAGCAGCTTGTTGGGCGGGGTTCTCTACGAGCAGTACTTC. Its translation: CASSLLGGVLYEQYF. This rearrangement joins TRBV5-1 to TRBJ2-7; possibly TRBD2 for D (6 bases). V lost 1 base, J lost 3 bases, and 14 bases lay in between. Germline CDR1 and CDR2: SGHRS and YFSETQ. This CDR3 contains 15 residues.

The chain recombines TRBV27 with TRBJ2-3, with 7 bases identical to TRBD2. The germline V gene encodes CDR1 MNHEY and CDR2 SMNVEV (reference sequence). The CDR3 totals 15 residues. V trimming: 4 bases; J trimming: 8 bases; junction bases outside the gene matches: 12. The CDR3 is CASSSTSAAEGTQYF. In nucleotides, the CDR3 is TGTGCCAGCAGTTCTACTAGCGCGGCGGAGGGTACGCAGTATTTT.

The CDR3 reads CASSQDNEFRNYGYTF. The CDR3 nucleotides are TGCGCCAGCAGCCAAGATAATGAGTTCCGTAACTATGGCTACACCTTC. The chain is built from TRBV4-1 and TRBJ1-2; the D is unclear. V was clipped by 0 bases and J by 1 base, with 12 bases between them. This CDR3 comprises 16 residues. Germline V gene data show CDR1 as MGHRA and CDR2 as YSYEKL.

The V and J genes are TRBV5-1 and TRBJ1-6; 7 bases match TRBD1. Germline V gene sequence: CDR1 SGHRS, CDR2 YFSETQ. J gave up 7 bases and V 4 bases, and 8 bases lay outside the gene matches. This CDR3 region has 15 residues. This CDR3 is CASSPLGQRNSPLHF. CDR3 DNA sequence: TGCGCCAGCAGCCCACTGGGACAGCGGAATTCACCCCTCCACTTT.

V is TRBV4-3 and J is TRBJ1-2; 7 bases line up with TRBD1. The germline V gene encodes CDR1 LGHNA and CDR2 YSLEER. The CDR3 spans 16 residues. The ends lost 1 base at V and 4 bases at J; junction bases unmatched: 9. The CDR3 coding sequence is TGCGCCAGCAGCCAAGTCCCTCACGGACAGGCCTATGGCTACACCTTC. Translation gives CASSQVPHGQAYGYTF.

This chain's CDR3 is CASSLQGQKGIQYF. CDR3 bases: TGTGCCAGCAGCTTACAGGGGCAAAAAGGCATTCAGTACTTC. This chain connects TRBV5-4 to TRBJ2-4, with 7 positions matching TRBD1. V lost 2 bases to trimming and J lost 9 bases; unmatched junction nucleotides: 8. CDR1 is SGHNT and CDR2 is YYREEE in the germline V gene (reference sequence). There are 14 residues in the CDR3.

In the case of this clone: The sample holds other DNA sequences that translate to the same CDR3. CDR3 in DNA: TGTGCCAGCAGTGGAGGGGGCAACACTGAAGCTTTCTTT. This encodes CASSGGGNTEAFF. This chain joins TRBV25-1 and TRBJ1-1; 7 bases are a match to TRBD1. Germline V gives CDR1 MGHDK, CDR2 SYGVNS. J lost 2 bases, V lost 4 bases, and 1 base had no gene match. This CDR3 is 13 amino acids long.

Regarding this clone: Other DNA sequences in the same sample also yield this CDR3. The chain uses TRBV7-3 and TRBJ2-1; no clear D gene. The length of the CDR3 is 13 residues. Germline V gene data show CDR1 as SGHTA and CDR2 as FQGTGA. Between the trimmed V and J ends, which lost 2 bases and 0 bases, there was a span of 2 bases. CDR3 nucleotide sequence: TGTGCCAGCAGCTTAGGCTCCTACAATGAGCAGTTCTTC. Protein sequence: CASSLGSYNEQFF. Drawing the rest from reference TRBV7-3 and TRBJ2-1, the complete variable domain is GAGVSQTPSNKVTEKGKYVELRCDPISGHTALYWYRQSLGQGPEFLIYFQGTGAADDSGLPNDRFFAVRPEGSVSTLKIQRTERGDSAVYLCASSLGSYNEQFFGPGTRLTVL.

The V gene is TRBV11-3, the J gene TRBJ2-3, with D unclear. This CDR3 comprises 14 residues. Trimming removed 2 bases at V and 0 bases at J, with 6 bases between. CDR1 and CDR2 (germline): SGHNT, YENEEA. The CDR3 spells CASSLTVSTDTQYF. The CDR3 coding sequence is TGTGCCAGCAGCTTAACCGTTAGCACAGATACGCAGTATTTT.

The chain combines TRBV5-4 with TRBJ2-2, with unresolved D. The V end was cut by 0 bases, the J end by 5 bases, with 5 bases between. CDR3 length: 13 amino acids. The germline V gene encodes CDR1 SGHNT and CDR2 YYREEE (reference sequence). The DNA of the CDR3 is TGTGCCAGCAGCTTGGATCCGACCGGGGAGCTGTTTTTT. It translates to CASSLDPTGELFF.

The chain has TRBV5-1 and TRBJ2-6; D not certain. The CDR3 consists of 18 residues. Germline CDR1 is SGHRS and CDR2 is YFSETQ. V was cut by 0 bases and J by 0 bases, with 13 bases left in between. This CDR3 reads CASSLGRSPYSGANVLTF. As DNA, the CDR3 is TGCGCCAGCAGCTTGGGTAGGAGCCCCTACTCTGGGGCCAACGTCCTGACTTTC. The whole variable domain, filled in from reference TRBV5-1 and TRBJ2-6, reads KAGVTQTPRYLIKTRGQQVTLSCSPISGHRSVSWYQQTPGQGLQFLFEYFSETQRNKGNFPGRFSGRQFSNSRSEMNVSTLELGDSALYLCASSLGRSPYSGANVLTFGAGSRLTVL.

A word on this clone: The sample contains more than one DNA sequence encoding this CDR3. This rearrangement joins TRBV5-4 to TRBJ2-1, with D possibly being TRBD2 (6 bases). Germline V gene lookup returns CDR1 SGHNT and CDR2 YYREEE (reference sequence). The CDR3 extends over 15 amino acids. V dropped 0 bases and J dropped 1 base, with 8 bases sitting between them. Written as DNA, the CDR3 is TGTGCCAGCAGCTTGGGTCTAGCGTCCTACAATGAGCAGTTCTTC. It translates to CASSLGLASYNEQFF.

This clone showed up just a few times. The V call is TRBV30, the J call TRBJ1-3; D not certain. This CDR3 has 14 residues. The germline V gene has CDR1 GTSNPN and CDR2 SVGIG (reference sequence). V lost 2 bases, J lost 1 base, and 9 bases lay in between. CDR3 residues: CAWSQVPSGNTIYF. CDR3 coding DNA: TGTGCCTGGAGTCAGGTTCCATCTGGAAACACCATATATTTT.

The V gene is TRBV29-1, the J gene TRBJ1-1; D might be TRBD1 (6 bases). The CDR3 covers 13 residues. Germline CDR1 SQVTM, CDR2 ANQGSEA. The V gene lost 0 bases and the J gene lost 4 bases, with 9 bases spanning the gap. The CDR3 sequence: CSVEDQGRTEAFF. The CDR3 DNA sequence: TGCAGCGTTGAAGATCAGGGGCGCACTGAAGCTTTCTTT. The variable domain in full, completed from reference TRBV29-1 and TRBJ1-1, reads SAVISQKPSRDICQRGTSLTIQCQVDSQVTMMFWYRQQPGQSLTLIATANQGSEATYESGFVIDKFPISRPNLTFSTLTVSNMSPEDSSIYLCSVEDQGRTEAFFGQGTRLTVV.

V gene TRBV5-1 combines with J gene TRBJ1-6; 10 bases line up with TRBD1. Germline V gene data show CDR1 as SGHRS and CDR2 as YFSETQ. CDR3 length: 15 residues. The junction had 5 bases not matched to a gene; V was cut back by 3 bases and J by 8 bases. CDR3 loop: CASSSYGTGDSPLHF. The CDR3 coding sequence is TGCGCCAGCAGCTCTTACGGGACAGGGGATTCACCCCTCCACTTT.

In its sample, this clone was seen once. The chain combines TRBV5-1 with TRBJ2-2; D unclear. CDR1 SGHRS and CDR2 YFSETQ come from the germline V gene. Trimming took 2 bases from V and 5 from J, leaving 7 bases between them. CDR3 length: 13 residues. This chain's CDR3 is CASSFSTTGELFF. CDR3 coding DNA: TGCGCCAGCAGCTTCAGCACTACCGGGGAGCTGTTTTTT.

This chain uses TRBV30 with TRBJ1-4; D call uncertain. This CDR3 region has 13 residues. Germline V CDR1 and CDR2: GTSNPN, SVGIG (reference sequence). Trimming took off 4 bases at V and 2 bases at J, with 8 bases between the two ends. The CDR3 nucleotides are TGTGCCTGGAACGGGCAGACTAATGAAAAACTGTTTTTT. Protein sequence: CAWNGQTNEKLFF. Full variable domain (missing parts from reference TRBV30 and TRBJ1-4): SQTIHQWPATLVQPVGSPLSLECTVEGTSNPNLYWYRQAAGRGLQLLFYSVGIGQISSEVPQNLSASRPQDRQFILSSKKLLLSDSGFYLCAWNGQTNEKLFFGSGTQLSVL.

In regard to this clone: Other DNA sequences within the sample encode an identical CDR3. The V and J genes are TRBV4-1 and TRBJ2-3; no clear D. Between the trimmed V and J ends, which lost 4 bases and 0 bases, there was a span of 11 bases. Germline V lookup: CDR1 MGHRA, CDR2 YSYEKL. CDR3 length: 15 amino acids. CDR3 amino acids: CASSPLGLSTDTQYF. DNA of the CDR3: TGCGCCAGCAGCCCCCTTGGGCTGAGCACAGATACGCAGTATTTT.

The V and J genes are TRBV10-2 and TRBJ2-7, with D tentatively TRBD2 (5 bases). Per germline, CDR1 WSHSY and CDR2 SAAADI. CDR3 length: 15 residues. V lost 1 base, J lost 2 bases, and 12 bases lay in between. CDR3 bases: TGCGCCAGCAGTGAGTACGGGGAAGGGCCCTACGAGCAGTACTTC. Its translation is CASSEYGEGPYEQYF.

The rearrangement joins TRBV4-3 to TRBJ1-5, with D unclear. This CDR3 is built from 14 residues. V dropped 0 bases and J dropped 3 bases, with 6 bases sitting between them. The germline CDR1 and CDR2 sequences are LGHNA and YSLEER. CDR3 residues: CASSQEWVNQPQHF. DNA for the CDR3: TGCGCCAGCAGCCAAGAATGGGTCAATCAGCCCCAGCATTTT.

The chain couples TRBV28 to TRBJ1-6; D gene ambiguous. V was pared by 5 bases and J by 9 bases, with 8 bases between. Germline values: CDR1 MDHEN, CDR2 SYDVKM. The CDR3 contains 12 residues. The CDR3 sequence: CASSPTRSPLHF. CDR3 nucleotide sequence: TGTGCCAGCAGTCCGACGCGTTCACCCCTCCACTTT.

The rearrangement links TRBV5-1 to TRBJ2-7, with TRBD1 as a possible D gene (6 bases). With 3 bases removed from V and 1 base from J, the gap between germline ends came to 14 bases. CDR3 length: 15 amino acids. The V gene's germline CDR1 is SGHRS and CDR2 YFSETQ. The CDR3 protein is CASSSQGIGSYEQYF. In nucleotides, the CDR3 is TGCGCCAGCAGCTCTCAGGGGATTGGGTCCTACGAGCAGTACTTC.

The V and J genes are TRBV6-5 and TRBJ2-1; 7 bases align to TRBD1. J gave up 4 bases and V 6 bases, and 9 bases lay outside the gene matches. The germline gives CDR1 MNHEY, CDR2 SVGAGI. The CDR3 loop spans 15 amino acids. CDR3 loop: CASSPGQIHYNEQFF. The CDR3, as DNA: TGTGCCAGCAGCCCGGGACAGATCCATTACAATGAGCAGTTCTTC.

The V gene is TRBV10-1, the J gene TRBJ1-5, with D perhaps TRBD1 (6 bases). This CDR3 region has 14 residues. The V end lost 2 bases, the J end lost 4 bases, and 9 bases lay between the germline ends. Looked up from germline, CDR1 is WNHNN and CDR2 is SYGVQD (reference sequence). The CDR3 loop reads CASSEQGQNQPQHF. CDR3 in DNA: TGCGCCAGCAGTGAGCAGGGGCAAAATCAGCCCCAGCATTTT.

The chain is built from TRBV19 and TRBJ2-4, with 8 bases matching TRBD1. Losses at the gene ends were 5 bases for V and 5 bases for J; bases not matched to a gene: 11. The germline CDR1 and CDR2 sequences are LNHDA and SQIVND (reference sequence). This CDR3 region has 16 residues. The CDR3 protein is CASSATTGGEENIQYF. The CDR3 DNA reads TGTGCCAGTAGTGCAACCACAGGGGGTGAGGAAAACATTCAGTACTTC.

This clone was found once. The genes are TRBV7-9 and TRBJ1-1; D remains unclear. CDR3 length: 15 residues. Trimming cost V 5 bases and J 6 bases, with 19 bases left between them. Germline V gives CDR1 SEHNR, CDR2 FQNEAQ (reference sequence). CDR3 sequence: CASSPPRTSTPEAFF. The CDR3 DNA reads TGTGCCAGCAGCCCTCCCCGGACGTCAACGCCTGAAGCTTTCTTT.

This sequence joins TRBV7-9 and TRBJ2-2; D unresolved. Between the trimmed V and J ends, which lost 7 bases and 5 bases, there was a span of 14 bases. From germline, CDR1 is SEHNR and CDR2 FQNEAQ (reference sequence). This CDR3 is 14 amino acids long. DNA of the CDR3: TGTGCCAGCACGACCGGATGGGGAACCGGGGAGCTGTTTTTT. It codes for CASTTGWGTGELFF.

The rearrangement joins TRBV6-6 to TRBJ1-3, with D possibly being TRBD1 (5 bases). Trimming took off 5 bases at V and 0 bases at J, with 8 bases between the two ends. Germline CDR1 and CDR2: MNHNY and SVGAGI (reference sequence). The CDR3 length is 14 residues. CDR3 sequence (DNA): TGTGCCAGCAGTGCAGGGCTCTCTGGAAACACCATATATTTT. As protein: CASSAGLSGNTIYF.

This sequence joins TRBV29-1 and TRBJ1-1, with TRBD1 as a possible D gene (5 bases). The CDR3 has 15 amino acids. Germline-derived CDR1 and CDR2 are SQVTM and ANQGSEA. The V gene lost 2 bases and the J gene lost 4 bases, with 17 bases spanning the gap. This CDR3 is CSVERWGPEGTEAFF. DNA for the CDR3: TGCAGCGTTGAACGGTGGGGCCCCGAAGGCACTGAAGCTTTCTTT.

The CDR3 DNA reads TGTGCCAGCAGCTCACGGACCGCGCGCCCGAACACCGGGGAGCTGTTTTTT. Amino acid sequence: CASSSRTARPNTGELFF. The chain uses TRBV7-9 and TRBJ2-2; the D is unclear. V lost 4 bases and J 0 bases, leaving 15 bases between the germline ends. Looked up from germline, CDR1 is SEHNR and CDR2 is FQNEAQ (reference sequence). The CDR3 sequence is 17 residues long. Drawing the rest from reference TRBV7-9 and TRBJ2-2, the complete variable domain is DTGVSQNPRHKITKRGQNVTFRCDPISEHNRLYWYRQTLGQGPEFLTYFQNEAQLEKSRLLSDRFSAERPKGSFSTLEIQRTEQGDSAMYLCASSSRTARPNTGELFFGEGSRLTVL.